This T cell receptor (beta chain) was identified in a study of CD8 T cells in Susac syndrome. In germline, CDR1 is SQVTM, CDR2 ANQGSEA. V gave up 4 bases and J gave up 6 bases; unmatched junction bases: 11. This CDR3 is 16 amino acids long. An amount of RNA that ranged from roughly 0.45 to 1 ug was reverse transcribed with random hexamers. TCR beta CDR3 was amplified by immunoSEQ multiplex PCR. This amplification extended across 54 Vbeta and 13 Jbeta segments. TCRdb re-called the immunoSEQ multiplex PCR reads through MiXCR, storing one row per CDR3 protein. The table lists around 150,000 distinct CDR3 sequences, around 95% of them singletons.

The receptor was isolated from a human donor in good health. The chain uses TRBV29-1 and TRBJ2-3; 12 bases agree with TRBD2. The sequenced sample was CD4+ T cells from PBMCs. The CDR3 here is CSVGRSLAGGPDTQYF. In nucleotides, the CDR3 is TGCAGCGTTGGTAGGAGTCTAGCGGGGGGGCCTGATACGCAGTATTTT.